Listed here is a single T cell receptor beta chain. The antigen is undetermined. The study ran its PCR with 60 Vbeta and 13 Jbeta primers. Profiled with immunoSEQ multiplex PCR; TCRdb holds only in-frame clones, not every one. This table has over 85,000 clones, approximately 87% appearing once. Germline V lookup: CDR1 LGHNA, CDR2 YSLEER. The CDR3 loop spans 15 amino acids. Trimming pared 4 bases from V and 6 bases from J, leaving 18 bases between. The sample originates from a study of cytomegalovirus exposure and HLA in healthy donors. General observations from the study: TCR beta sequences reportedly predicted most subjects' HLA-A and HLA-B alleles accurately. An analysis done earlier found most TCR beta V segments productive about 90% or about 30% of the time. HLA allele associations emerged for around 15,000 TCR beta sequences in a later analysis, at 0.05 false discovery rate.

The chain is built from TRBV4-3 and TRBJ1-2, with D unresolved. Sequenced sample: PBMCs. The sequence derives from a man aged 40-49 years in good health and CMV-seronegative. CDR3 amino acids: CASSPKIGVGNGYTF. CDR3 DNA: TGCGCCAGCAGCCCCAAGATCGGGGTCGGGAATGGCTACACCTTC.